A selection of T cell receptor beta chains follows, all from one sample in a study of cytomegalovirus exposure and HLA in healthy donors. Clones were sequenced by immunoSEQ multiplex PCR, and TCRdb holds only the in-frame ones, with some missing. The top ten hold 2% to 2.5% of the sample, which has roughly 110,000 clones, roughly 80% seen once. The sequenced sample was PBMCs. The receptors were sampled from a man aged 25 to 45 in good health and CMV-seronegative. The CDR3 runs from the conserved cysteine through the conserved F or W. The order of the fields is V gene, clone size, J gene, D gene, CDR3 protein, CDR3 DNA. The D gene is left open where the match is weak. Only part of the rows carry a size: once, few, many, or a class if the clone is expanded.

v_gene: TRBV5-6; abundance: -; j_gene: TRBJ1-5; d_gene: -; CDR3aa: CASSLRALGGEPQHF; CDR3nt: TGTGCCAGCAGCTTAAGGGCATTGGGCGGGGAGCCCCAGCATTTT
v_gene: TRBV14; abundance: -; j_gene: TRBJ1-1; d_gene: -; CDR3aa: CASSDNAQAAFF; CDR3nt: TGTGCCAGCAGCGATAATGCCCAGGCGGCTTTCTTT
v_gene: TRBV19; abundance: once; j_gene: TRBJ1-2; d_gene: TRBD1; CDR3aa: CASSIGGGNYGYTF; CDR3nt: TGTGCCAGTAGTATAGGAGGGGGCAACTATGGCTACACCTTC
v_gene: TRBV10-3; abundance: -; j_gene: TRBJ2-7; d_gene: TRBD2; CDR3aa: CAIRTSGGPYEQYF; CDR3nt: TGTGCCATCAGGACTAGCGGGGGGCCCTACGAGCAGTACTTC
v_gene: TRBV5-1; abundance: -; j_gene: TRBJ1-1; d_gene: -; CDR3aa: CASSPGIAGTEAFF; CDR3nt: TGCGCCAGCAGCCCTGGCATCGCAGGGACTGAAGCTTTCTTT
v_gene: TRBV9; abundance: -; j_gene: TRBJ2-3; d_gene: -; CDR3aa: CASSVQAASTDTQYF; CDR3nt: TGTGCCAGCAGCGTTCAAGCGGCTAGCACAGATACGCAGTATTTT
v_gene: TRBV7-2; abundance: -; j_gene: TRBJ2-1; d_gene: TRBD2; CDR3aa: CASSPSPGGGAGQQFF; CDR3nt: TGTGCCAGCAGCCCATCCCCCGGCGGGGGGGCCGGTCAACAGTTCTTC
v_gene: TRBV29-1; abundance: -; j_gene: TRBJ1-2; d_gene: -; CDR3aa: CSVEEAGATSAGSF; CDR3nt: TGCAGCGTTGAAGAAGCCGGGGCTACTAGCGCCGGGTCCTTC
v_gene: TRBV19; abundance: -; j_gene: TRBJ1-1; d_gene: -; CDR3aa: CASSNLRGERRTEAFF; CDR3nt: TGTGCCAGTAGTAACCTCCGAGGCGAGAGGAGGACTGAAGCTTTCTTT
v_gene: TRBV7-9; abundance: once; j_gene: TRBJ1-5; d_gene: -; CDR3aa: CASSPSGLAGNQPQHF; CDR3nt: TGTGCCAGCAGCCCCAGCGGGCTAGCCGGCAATCAGCCCCAGCATTTT
v_gene: TRBV1; abundance: -; j_gene: TRBJ2-5; d_gene: -; CDR3aa: CTSSKPPVPGLAGQETQYF; CDR3nt: TGCACCAGCAGCAAACCGCCGGTCCCGGGACTAGCGGGCCAAGAGACCCAGTACTTC
v_gene: TRBV4-1; abundance: -; j_gene: TRBJ1-2; d_gene: TRBD1; CDR3aa: CASSWGQDYGYTF; CDR3nt: TGCGCCAGCAGCTGGGGACAGGACTATGGCTACACCTTC
v_gene: TRBV29-1; abundance: -; j_gene: TRBJ1-5; d_gene: -; CDR3aa: CSVDEGGNQPQHF; CDR3nt: TGCAGCGTTGATGAGGGCGGCAATCAGCCCCAGCATTTT
v_gene: TRBV6-1; abundance: -; j_gene: TRBJ1-5; d_gene: -; CDR3aa: CASSITLSNQPQHF; CDR3nt: TGTGCCAGCAGCATTACTCTGTCGAATCAGCCCCAGCATTTT
v_gene: TRBV13; abundance: -; j_gene: TRBJ2-7; d_gene: -; CDR3aa: CASAPGVSTYEQYF; CDR3nt: TGTGCCAGCGCCCCGGGGGTCTCCACCTACGAGCAGTACTTC
v_gene: TRBV1; abundance: -; j_gene: TRBJ2-1; d_gene: -; CDR3aa: CTSSQESGAINNEQFF; CDR3nt: TGCACCAGCAGCCAGGAGAGCGGGGCGATAAACAATGAGCAGTTCTTC
v_gene: TRBV27; abundance: -; j_gene: TRBJ2-7; d_gene: -; CDR3aa: CASRQQGRSYEQYF; CDR3nt: TGTGCCAGCAGGCAGCAGGGGCGTTCCTACGAGCAGTACTTC
v_gene: TRBV4-1; abundance: -; j_gene: TRBJ1-6; d_gene: -; CDR3aa: CASSHSSTGTLHF; CDR3nt: TGCGCCAGCAGCCATAGCTCGACCGGCACCCTCCACTTT
v_gene: TRBV10-3; abundance: -; j_gene: TRBJ1-3; d_gene: -; CDR3aa: CAISDRVVTGNTIYF; CDR3nt: TGTGCCATCAGTGATCGGGTCGTTACTGGAAACACCATATATTTT
v_gene: TRBV6-5; abundance: -; j_gene: TRBJ1-2; d_gene: -; CDR3aa: CASSYRLEGSNYGYTF; CDR3nt: TGTGCCAGCAGTTACCGGCTGGAGGGCTCTAACTATGGCTACACCTTC
v_gene: TRBV30; abundance: -; j_gene: TRBJ2-3; d_gene: TRBD2; CDR3aa: CAWSVLAGFTQYF; CDR3nt: TGTGCCTGGAGTGTACTAGCGGGGTTTACGCAGTATTTT
v_gene: TRBV6-1; abundance: -; j_gene: TRBJ2-7; d_gene: TRBD2; CDR3aa: CASSAGGGNSYEQYF; CDR3nt: TGTGCCAGCAGTGCGGGCGGGGGGAACTCATACGAGCAGTACTTC
v_gene: TRBV4-1; abundance: once; j_gene: TRBJ2-7; d_gene: -; CDR3aa: CASSQDGRPTRVEQYF; CDR3nt: TGCGCCAGCAGCCAAGACGGGCGCCCTACCAGGGTGGAGCAGTACTTC
v_gene: TRBV10-1; abundance: -; j_gene: TRBJ1-5; d_gene: -; CDR3aa: CASSETGSNQPQHF; CDR3nt: TGCGCCAGCAGTGAGACAGGGAGCAATCAGCCCCAGCATTTT
v_gene: TRBV30; abundance: -; j_gene: TRBJ2-5; d_gene: TRBD1; CDR3aa: CAWRGDRDPQETQYF; CDR3nt: TGTGCCTGGAGGGGCGACAGGGACCCCCAAGAGACCCAGTACTTC
v_gene: TRBV4-1; abundance: -; j_gene: TRBJ1-5; d_gene: -; CDR3aa: CASSQDGRAQGPQHF; CDR3nt: TGCGCCAGCAGCCAAGATGGCAGGGCGCAGGGGCCCCAGCATTTT
v_gene: TRBV6-1; abundance: -; j_gene: TRBJ1-1; d_gene: -; CDR3aa: CASSEVPGITEAFF; CDR3nt: TGTGCCAGCAGTGAAGTGCCGGGAATCACTGAAGCTTTCTTT
v_gene: TRBV7-3; abundance: -; j_gene: TRBJ2-7; d_gene: -; CDR3aa: CASSSKSRGEQYF; CDR3nt: TGTGCCAGCAGCTCCAAATCTAGGGGCGAGCAGTACTTC
v_gene: TRBV6-1; abundance: -; j_gene: TRBJ1-5; d_gene: -; CDR3aa: CASIIDRASNQPQHF; CDR3nt: TGTGCCAGCATTATTGACAGAGCTAGCAATCAGCCCCAGCATTTT
v_gene: TRBV4-1; abundance: -; j_gene: TRBJ2-3; d_gene: -; CDR3aa: CASSQGLAQDTQYF; CDR3nt: TGCGCCAGCAGCCAAGGTCTAGCCCAAGATACGCAGTATTTT
v_gene: TRBV5-1; abundance: -; j_gene: TRBJ2-5; d_gene: -; CDR3aa: CASSLAEGGLAQYF; CDR3nt: TGCGCCAGCAGCTTGGCTGAGGGGGGGTTGGCCCAGTACTTC
v_gene: TRBV9; abundance: -; j_gene: TRBJ2-1; d_gene: -; CDR3aa: CASSRLVGVSNEQFF; CDR3nt: TGTGCCAGCAGTCGGCTAGTCGGCGTGTCCAATGAGCAGTTCTTC
v_gene: TRBV4-1; abundance: few; j_gene: TRBJ1-5; d_gene: -; CDR3aa: CASSPAGINQPQHF; CDR3nt: TGCGCCAGCAGCCCGGCAGGGATCAATCAGCCCCAGCATTTT
v_gene: TRBV27; abundance: once; j_gene: TRBJ2-5; d_gene: TRBD1; CDR3aa: CANLEGTVQETQYF; CDR3nt: TGTGCCAACCTCGAGGGGACAGTACAAGAGACCCAGTACTTC
v_gene: TRBV7-9; abundance: few; j_gene: TRBJ2-1; d_gene: TRBD1; CDR3aa: CASSPPFRQGYNEQFF; CDR3nt: TGTGCCAGCAGCCCCCCTTTCCGACAGGGGTACAATGAGCAGTTCTTC
v_gene: TRBV6-5; abundance: few; j_gene: TRBJ1-6; d_gene: TRBD1; CDR3aa: CASSYQGAPYNSPLHF; CDR3nt: TGTGCCAGCAGTTACCAGGGGGCCCCCTATAATTCACCCCTCCACTTT
v_gene: TRBV7-2; abundance: -; j_gene: TRBJ2-1; d_gene: TRBD2; CDR3aa: CASSAGTRWSGEQFF; CDR3nt: TGTGCCAGCAGCGCAGGGACTAGATGGAGTGGTGAGCAGTTCTTC
v_gene: TRBV2; abundance: -; j_gene: TRBJ2-1; d_gene: TRBD2; CDR3aa: CASSLNLVAGGYNEQFF; CDR3nt: TGTGCCAGCAGTCTAAACCTTGTAGCGGGAGGATACAATGAGCAGTTCTTC
v_gene: TRBV13; abundance: -; j_gene: TRBJ1-2; d_gene: -; CDR3aa: CASSPEGGGYTF; CDR3nt: TGTGCCAGCAGCCCTGAGGGCGGAGGCTACACCTTC
v_gene: TRBV11-2; abundance: -; j_gene: TRBJ2-5; d_gene: TRBD2; CDR3aa: CASSLDMGGGLLETQYF; CDR3nt: TGTGCCAGCAGCTTAGATATGGGGGGGGGTCTTCTTGAGACCCAGTACTTC
v_gene: TRBV6-4; abundance: many; j_gene: TRBJ2-1; d_gene: -; CDR3aa: CASSDGSGSYNEQFF; CDR3nt: TGTGCCAGCAGTGACGGGAGCGGCTCCTACAATGAGCAGTTCTTC
v_gene: TRBV15; abundance: -; j_gene: TRBJ1-1; d_gene: -; CDR3aa: CATSTTFRDTEAFF; CDR3nt: TGTGCCACCAGCACAACCTTCAGGGACACTGAAGCTTTCTTT
v_gene: TRBV6-1; abundance: -; j_gene: TRBJ2-7; d_gene: TRBD2; CDR3aa: CASSGTSGRAGLEQYF; CDR3nt: TGTGCCAGCAGTGGGACTAGCGGGAGGGCCGGTCTCGAGCAGTACTTC
v_gene: TRBV6-1; abundance: -; j_gene: TRBJ2-7; d_gene: TRBD1; CDR3aa: CASSEAGTVYEQYF; CDR3nt: TGTGCCAGCAGTGAAGCAGGGACAGTCTACGAGCAGTACTTC
v_gene: TRBV28; abundance: -; j_gene: TRBJ1-5; d_gene: TRBD1; CDR3aa: CAAEQTGGPYQPQHF; CDR3nt: TGTGCCGCTGAACAGACAGGGGGCCCATATCAGCCCCAGCATTTT
v_gene: TRBV25-1; abundance: -; j_gene: TRBJ1-4; d_gene: TRBD1; CDR3aa: CASGLTGVANEKLFF; CDR3nt: TGTGCCAGCGGATTAACAGGGGTGGCTAATGAAAAACTGTTTTTT
v_gene: TRBV5-1; abundance: -; j_gene: TRBJ2-1; d_gene: -; CDR3aa: CASSLVGGHNNEQFF; CDR3nt: TGCGCCAGCAGCTTGGTGGGGGGGCATAACAATGAGCAGTTCTTC
v_gene: TRBV27; abundance: -; j_gene: TRBJ2-1; d_gene: -; CDR3aa: CASSPSGDEQFF; CDR3nt: TGTGCCAGCAGCCCCTCAGGGGATGAGCAGTTCTTC